The source of this TCR beta chain is a study of T-cell memory formation after mild COVID-19. Regarding the study as a whole: Some clones that responded were present in memory (sampled pre-infection), which suggests cross-reactive memory joined.

CDR3 length: 13 amino acids. Germline V gene lookup returns CDR1 MNHNY and CDR2 SVGAGI (reference sequence). V lost 0 bases and J lost 5, with 7 bases in between. A remark on this clonotype: What it recognizes is unknown.

TCRdb reprocessed the 5' RACE reads with MiXCR, giving one entry per CDR3 protein. This sample has about 250,000 distinct CDR3 sequences; approximately 15% occur once, and the top ten carry under 2.5%. Sequenced input: PBMCs or a T cell subset sorted from them (not recorded which). The gene calls are TRBV6-6 and TRBJ1-2; D gene ambiguous. The TCR sequence derives from an adult woman who had mild COVID-19 (a few samples of this study predate the infection). Cell type and time point are not known. CDR3 protein: CASSYSGGYGYTF. In DNA form, the CDR3 reads TGTGCCAGCAGTTACTCGGGCGGTTATGGCTACACCTTC.